The clone carrying this T cell receptor (beta chain) was seen more than once but under ten times. Its cognate antigen is unknown. The sample is drawn from a study of liver allograft versus peripheral blood T cells. For the study at large: Peripheral blood of the recipients supplied T cell receptor repertoires that were compared with those in transplanted livers. Study-wide points: Intragraft liver T cell receptor repertoires reportedly differed from peripheral blood repertoires.

TCRdb reanalysed the reads using MiXCR and keeps one entry per CDR3 protein. The data contain 8,000 or so distinct CDR3 sequences, 17% of them seen just once; the ten biggest clones take up approximately 4.2%. V lost 10 bases to trimming and J lost 3 bases; unmatched junction nucleotides: 25. The CDR3 runs 21 residues. The germline V gene encodes CDR1 MNHNY and CDR2 SVGAGI (reference sequence). V is TRBV6-6 and J is TRBJ1-5; 12 nucleotides align to TRBD1. The TCR originated in a human patient who had a liver transplant. Some T cells may have originated in the graft donor. The CDR3 DNA is TGTGCCACTCTGCCCAACGAACGGGACAGGGGGCGCCGAAATTTCAATCAGCCCCAGCATTTT. Translating gives CATLPNERDRGRRNFNQPQHF.